A selection of T cell receptor beta chains follows, all from one sample in a study of cytomegalovirus exposure and HLA in healthy donors. Profiling relied on immunoSEQ multiplex PCR, and the TCRdb table lists in-frame clones only, not all of them. This sample has around 150,000 clones, with about four fifths found just once. Sequencing was performed on PBMCs. These receptors all come from a woman in her 30s in good health and CMV-seropositive. Both conserved end residues are part of each CDR3. D genes are given only for firm matches. Not all rows give a size; the values are once, few, many and, for expanded clones, a class.

v_call: TRBV5-4; d_call: TRBD2; j_call: TRBJ2-2; clone_size: NA; cdr3_nt: TGTGCCAGCAGCTTGGGTCTAGCGGGGACCGGGGAGCTGTTTTTT; cdr3_aa: CASSLGLAGTGELFF
v_call: TRBV5-1; d_call: TRBD2; j_call: TRBJ2-5; clone_size: NA; cdr3_nt: TGCGCCAGCAGTTCTGGACTAGCGGGGGGAAGATTACAAGAGACCCAGTACTTC; cdr3_aa: CASSSGLAGGRLQETQYF
v_call: TRBV15; d_call: TRBD1; j_call: TRBJ1-1; clone_size: NA; cdr3_nt: TGTGCCACCAGCAAGGGGACAGGTATGAACACTGAAGCTTTCTTT; cdr3_aa: CATSKGTGMNTEAFF
v_call: TRBV6-5; d_call: NA; j_call: TRBJ2-3; clone_size: NA; cdr3_nt: TGTGCCAGCAGTCCTAGAAGTGTATTCACAGATACGCAGTATTTT; cdr3_aa: CASSPRSVFTDTQYF
v_call: TRBV6-5; d_call: TRBD1; j_call: TRBJ1-4; clone_size: NA; cdr3_nt: TGTGCCAGCAGTCTCAGGGGGCTAGAGGGTGAAAAACTGTTTTTT; cdr3_aa: CASSLRGLEGEKLFF
v_call: TRBV18; d_call: NA; j_call: TRBJ2-1; clone_size: NA; cdr3_nt: TGTGCCAGCTCGCGCAGGGCGATAACAGGTGCAGGCAATGAGCAGTTCTTC; cdr3_aa: CASSRRAITGAGNEQFF
v_call: TRBV7-8; d_call: TRBD2; j_call: TRBJ2-5; clone_size: NA; cdr3_nt: TGTGCCAGCAGCTTAGAAGGGCGGGGGGCAGACCAAGAGACCCAGTACTTC; cdr3_aa: CASSLEGRGADQETQYF
v_call: TRBV7-3; d_call: NA; j_call: TRBJ1-1; clone_size: NA; cdr3_nt: TGTGCCAGCAGCCCCAGTCCAGGGGACACTGAAGCTTTCTTT; cdr3_aa: CASSPSPGDTEAFF
v_call: TRBV28; d_call: NA; j_call: TRBJ1-6; clone_size: NA; cdr3_nt: TGTGCCAGCTGGGGGACAAATCATAATTCACCCCTCCACTTT; cdr3_aa: CASWGTNHNSPLHF
v_call: TRBV30; d_call: TRBD1; j_call: TRBJ2-2; clone_size: NA; cdr3_nt: TGTGCCTGGAGGAACAGGGGACGCACCGGGGAGCTGTTTTTT; cdr3_aa: CAWRNRGRTGELFF
v_call: TRBV5-1; d_call: TRBD1; j_call: TRBJ2-2; clone_size: NA; cdr3_nt: TGCGCCAGCAGCCCCGACAGGGGCAACACCGGGGAGCTGTTTTTT; cdr3_aa: CASSPDRGNTGELFF
v_call: TRBV5-6; d_call: TRBD1; j_call: TRBJ2-5; clone_size: NA; cdr3_nt: TGTGCCAGCAGCTTGAGAATAGGCCAGGGGGCTCTCCTACAAGAGACCCAGTACTTC; cdr3_aa: CASSLRIGQGALLQETQYF
v_call: TRBV5-6; d_call: TRBD2; j_call: TRBJ2-7; clone_size: few; cdr3_nt: TGTGCCAGCAGCTTGGGACTAGCGGGGAAAAAGCAGTACTTC; cdr3_aa: CASSLGLAGKKQYF
v_call: TRBV5-4; d_call: TRBD1; j_call: TRBJ1-3; clone_size: NA; cdr3_nt: TGTGCCAGCAGCATTCCCGGGACAGGGCGGAACACCATATATTTT; cdr3_aa: CASSIPGTGRNTIYF
v_call: TRBV7-9; d_call: NA; j_call: TRBJ1-5; clone_size: NA; cdr3_nt: TGTGCCAGCAGCCCAGGGAAACAGCCCCAGCATTTT; cdr3_aa: CASSPGKQPQHF
v_call: TRBV7-3; d_call: NA; j_call: TRBJ2-2; clone_size: NA; cdr3_nt: TGTGCCAGCAGCCCTTTAGTTTTCACCGGGGAGCTGTTTTTT; cdr3_aa: CASSPLVFTGELFF
v_call: TRBV19; d_call: TRBD1; j_call: TRBJ2-5; clone_size: NA; cdr3_nt: TGTGCCAGTAGTATAGACCCCCCCCGACAGGGGAGAGAGACCCAGTACTTC; cdr3_aa: CASSIDPPRQGRETQYF
v_call: TRBV7-2; d_call: TRBD2; j_call: TRBJ2-7; clone_size: NA; cdr3_nt: TGTGCCAGCAGCTTAGCGGGTGGCGGGGGGGCCCTATACGAGCAGTACTTC; cdr3_aa: CASSLAGGGGALYEQYF
v_call: TRBV19; d_call: NA; j_call: TRBJ1-3; clone_size: NA; cdr3_nt: TGTGCCAGTACTCAGAGGAACACCATATATTTT; cdr3_aa: CASTQRNTIYF
v_call: TRBV13; d_call: NA; j_call: TRBJ2-1; clone_size: NA; cdr3_nt: TGTGCCAGCAGCTCCGCCAGGGGTGCCTACAATGAGCAGTTCTTC; cdr3_aa: CASSSARGAYNEQFF
v_call: TRBV19; d_call: NA; j_call: TRBJ2-7; clone_size: NA; cdr3_nt: TGTGCCAGTAGTATAGTTCCATCCTACGAGCAGTACTTC; cdr3_aa: CASSIVPSYEQYF
v_call: TRBV21-1; d_call: NA; j_call: TRBJ2-7; clone_size: NA; cdr3_nt: TGTGCCAGCAGCAAAATTTCCCCAGTCCTTACAGGGAACGCAGGCTACGAGCAGTACTTC; cdr3_aa: CASSKISPVLTGNAGYEQYF
v_call: TRBV15; d_call: TRBD1; j_call: TRBJ2-1; clone_size: NA; cdr3_nt: TGTGCCACCAGCAGAGGGGACAGGGAGCAATCTGAGCAGTTCTTC; cdr3_aa: CATSRGDREQSEQFF
v_call: TRBV14; d_call: TRBD1; j_call: TRBJ1-1; clone_size: NA; cdr3_nt: TGTGCCAGCAGCCACCTGGACAGGGAAAGGGCTGAAGCTTTCTTT; cdr3_aa: CASSHLDRERAEAFF
v_call: TRBV28; d_call: NA; j_call: TRBJ1-5; clone_size: NA; cdr3_nt: TGTGCCAGCAGTTTGATCGGGGAATATAGCAATCAGCCCCAGCATTTT; cdr3_aa: CASSLIGEYSNQPQHF
v_call: TRBV6-5; d_call: TRBD1; j_call: TRBJ1-2; clone_size: NA; cdr3_nt: TGTGCCAGCAGCCGGACAGGCTTCTATGGCTACACCTTC; cdr3_aa: CASSRTGFYGYTF
v_call: TRBV6-4; d_call: NA; j_call: TRBJ1-4; clone_size: NA; cdr3_nt: TGTGCCAGCAGTGAGCCTCCGCGGTCAACTAATGAAAAACTGTTTTTT; cdr3_aa: CASSEPPRSTNEKLFF
v_call: TRBV5-6; d_call: TRBD1; j_call: TRBJ2-7; clone_size: NA; cdr3_nt: TGTGCCAGCAGCACACTTCAGGGGGCGGGGGAGCAGTACTTC; cdr3_aa: CASSTLQGAGEQYF
v_call: TRBV28; d_call: NA; j_call: TRBJ2-1; clone_size: NA; cdr3_nt: TGTGCCAGCAGACGATTACAGATAAACAATGAGCAGTTCTTC; cdr3_aa: CASRRLQINNEQFF
v_call: TRBV10-3; d_call: TRBD1; j_call: TRBJ1-1; clone_size: NA; cdr3_nt: TGTGCCATCGGAGGGGGCGGCGTGAACACTGAAGCTTTCTTT; cdr3_aa: CAIGGGGVNTEAFF
v_call: TRBV6-5; d_call: TRBD1; j_call: TRBJ2-7; clone_size: few; cdr3_nt: TGTGCCAGCAGTTACCTCTTGGGACAGGGGGCGCCCGAGCAGTACTTC; cdr3_aa: CASSYLLGQGAPEQYF
v_call: TRBV4-1; d_call: TRBD1; j_call: TRBJ1-3; clone_size: NA; cdr3_nt: TGCGCCAGCAGCCGCGGGGACAGCTCTGGAAACACCATATATTTT; cdr3_aa: CASSRGDSSGNTIYF
v_call: TRBV7-9; d_call: NA; j_call: TRBJ1-4; clone_size: NA; cdr3_nt: TGTGCCAGCAGCCAACTCCAGGGAAATGAAAAACTGTTTTTT; cdr3_aa: CASSQLQGNEKLFF
v_call: TRBV7-6; d_call: NA; j_call: TRBJ2-7; clone_size: once; cdr3_nt: TGTGCCAGCAGCTTAGCACCGGGTTCCTACGAGCAGTACTTC; cdr3_aa: CASSLAPGSYEQYF
v_call: TRBV7-2; d_call: TRBD1; j_call: TRBJ2-7; clone_size: NA; cdr3_nt: TGCGCCAGCAGCCAACTCTGGACAGGGAGCTACGAGCAGTACTTC; cdr3_aa: CASSQLWTGSYEQYF
v_call: TRBV28; d_call: NA; j_call: TRBJ2-7; clone_size: once; cdr3_nt: TGTGCCAGCAGTTCAATTTCCCAGGGCGGTGGCGAGCAGTACTTC; cdr3_aa: CASSSISQGGGEQYF
v_call: TRBV7-2; d_call: NA; j_call: TRBJ2-3; clone_size: NA; cdr3_nt: TGTGCCAGCAGCTCCCTACTAGTTAGCACAGATACGCAGTATTTT; cdr3_aa: CASSSLLVSTDTQYF
v_call: TRBV7-9; d_call: TRBD1; j_call: TRBJ1-1; clone_size: NA; cdr3_nt: TGTGCCAGCAGCTTCCAAGAGGGGGCGCCTCGATTCCGGACTGAAGCTTTCTTT; cdr3_aa: CASSFQEGAPRFRTEAFF